This is a list of T cell receptor beta chains from one sample in a study of T cells in Graves' hyperthyroidism and ophthalmopathy. TCRdb re-called the multiplex PCR reads through MiXCR, storing one row per CDR3 protein. This table has some 210,000 distinct CDR3 sequences, about 15% appearing once. The sequenced material came from blood. These receptors were obtained from a man in his forties or fifties with Graves' hyperthyroidism. CDR3s include the opening cysteine and the closing phenylalanine or tryptophan. The D gene is left open where the match is weak. For some rows the clone size is stated as once, few or many, or as a class when expanded; others skip it.

>TRBD2|17|TRBJ2-1|-|TRBV19
TGTGCCAGTAGCCTTGATCTAGCGGGAGGTGGGTACAATGAGCAGTTCTTC
CASSLDLAGGGYNEQFF
>-|14|TRBJ1-2|-|TRBV24-1
TGTGCCACCAGTGATCCCCGGATGGCCTATGGCTACACCTTC
CATSDPRMAYGYTF
>TRBD1|14|TRBJ2-2|few|TRBV3-1
TGTGCCAGCAGCCGGGACAGGGCTGCCGGGGAGCTGTTTTTT
CASSRDRAAGELFF
>-|14|TRBJ2-1|many|TRBV28
TGTGCCAGCAGTTTAGACTACGACTTGGCTGAGCAGTTCTTC
CASSLDYDLAEQFF
>TRBD2|16|TRBJ2-5|few|TRBV20-1
TGCAGTGCTAGGGGACTAACCGGGAGAACCCAAGAGACCCAGTACTTC
CSARGLTGRTQETQYF
>TRBD1|15|TRBJ2-7|many|TRBV20-1
TGCAGTGCTCCCGTGACAGGGAATGATTTCTACGAGCAGTACTTC
CSAPVTGNDFYEQYF
>-|15|TRBJ2-7|-|TRBV6-5
TGTGCCAGCAGTTACCGTGACCGCTCATCCTACGAGCAGTACTTC
CASSYRDRSSYEQYF
>-|16|TRBJ1-2|-|TRBV25-1
TGTGCCAGCAGTGAATTAGATTCTCGGGGGCATAGTGGCTACACCTTC
CASSELDSRGHSGYTF
>TRBD2|13|TRBJ2-3|few|TRBV4-1
TGCGCCAGCAGCCAGGCGGGAGCAGATACGCAGTATTTT
CASSQAGADTQYF
>TRBD2|14|TRBJ2-3|many|TRBV28
TGTGCCGGGGGACTAGCGGGACCGACAGATACGCAGTATTTT
CAGGLAGPTDTQYF
>TRBD1|17|TRBJ2-7|many|TRBV11-2
TGTGCCAGCAGCTTGCTAGTAGGAAGGGGGCCCACCTACGAGCAGTACTTC
CASSLLVGRGPTYEQYF
>-|14|TRBJ2-5|-|TRBV29-1
TGCAGCGTTGAAGATCCGGACGAGCAAGAGACCCAGTACTTC
CSVEDPDEQETQYF
>TRBD2|13|TRBJ2-1|-|TRBV30
TGTGCCTGCCAGCTAGCGGGCTACAATGAGCGGTTCTTC
CACQLAGYNERFF
>TRBD2|14|TRBJ2-1|few|TRBV24-1
TGTGCCACCAACCCCGGGAGGTCCTACAATGAGCAGTTCTTC
CATNPGRSYNEQFF
>-|19|TRBJ2-3|many|TRBV7-8
TGTGCCAGCAGCTTACTAGTCGGACAGAACCTGACTAGCACAGATACGCAGTATTTT
CASSLLVGQNLTSTDTQYF
>TRBD1|15|TRBJ2-7|few|TRBV19
TGTGCCAGTAGTATTGCCGGGACAGGGTACCACGAGCAGTACTTC
CASSIAGTGYHEQYF
>-|15|TRBJ2-2|many|TRBV30
TGTGCCTGGAGTGTCGGGCGATCGGACACCGGGGAGCTGTTTTTT
CAWSVGRSDTGELFF
>-|15|TRBJ2-5|many|TRBV28
TGTGCCAGCAGATTCATCAGGGAGACGGAGGAGACCCAGTACTTC
CASRFIRETEETQYF